This record concerns one T cell receptor (beta chain) sequence. Antigen unknown. The germline gene is not matched at one end of the junction; a read error may be the cause. This CDR3 comprises 15 residues. Germline-derived CDR1 and CDR2 are KGHSH and LQKENI. The source of the sample is a study of blood T cells in healthy people across ages. Findings of the study overall: CMV infection status of these donors was not known.

The authors ran a second PCR of 7 to 11 cycles using a sample-barcoded 5' primer and a J-beta primer mix. MiXCR, applied by TCRdb to the 5' RACE reads, yields one record per CDR3 protein. The repertoire holds about 930,000 distinct CDR3 sequences, with under 35% as singletons. Total RNA amounts of at least 6 micrograms were extracted per sample. These data are also associated with another study on T cells of mothers and their children. That paper adds: All extracted RNA went into cDNA synthesis, approximately 1.5 ug per 15 ul. A second PCR was performed with the M1S primer. This primer added sample barcodes and 2-4 random nucleotides.

Sequencing was performed on blood. This sequence joins TRBV18 and TRBJ2-7; 7 positions match TRBD1. This clonotype was sampled from a woman in her thirties or forties in good health. DNA for the CDR3: TGTGCCGGCTCACTCCAGAGGGACAGTCTCTACGAGCAGTACTTC. Protein: CAGSLQRDSLYEQYF. Using reference TRBV18 and TRBJ2-7 for the parts outside the CDR3, the full variable domain is NAGVMQNPRHLVRRRGQEARLRCSPMKGHSHVYWYRQLPEEGLKFMVYLQKENIIDESGMPKERFSAEFPKEGPSILRIQQVVRGDSAAYFCAGSLQRDSLYEQYFGPGTRLTVT.